This TCR beta chain derives from a study of cytomegalovirus exposure and HLA in healthy donors. The V gene's germline CDR1 is SGHTA and CDR2 FQGTGA. The ends lost 7 bases at V and 4 bases at J; junction bases unmatched: 5. The CDR3 covers 14 residues. Primers: 60 Vbeta forward and 13 Jbeta reverse. The assay was immunoSEQ multiplex PCR, and TCRdb's table has in-frame clones only and misses some. The sample contains 170,000 or so clones, 75% to 85% of which appear only once. This chain connects TRBV7-3 to TRBJ2-2; 8 bases map to TRBD2. The receptor was isolated from a boy aged 5 to 17 in good health and CMV-seronegative. Sequenced: PBMCs. This chain's CDR3 is CASKTRGATGELFF. In nucleotides, the CDR3 is TGTGCCAGCAAAACGCGGGGGGCCACCGGGGAGCTGTTTTTT.